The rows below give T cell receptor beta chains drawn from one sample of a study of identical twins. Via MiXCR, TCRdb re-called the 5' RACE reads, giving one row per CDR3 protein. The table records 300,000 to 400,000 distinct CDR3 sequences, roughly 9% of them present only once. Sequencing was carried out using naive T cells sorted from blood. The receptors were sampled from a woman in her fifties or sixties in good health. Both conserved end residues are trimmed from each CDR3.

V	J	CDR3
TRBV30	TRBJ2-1	AWTTGGDEQF
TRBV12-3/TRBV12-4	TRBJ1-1	ASSPRTGEAF
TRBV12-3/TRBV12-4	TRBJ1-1	ASRLEGGSPEAF
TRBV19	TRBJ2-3	ASSMGDRVTDTQY
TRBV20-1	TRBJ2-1	SARDFGIRDEQF
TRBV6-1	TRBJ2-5	ASSEGVVAETQY
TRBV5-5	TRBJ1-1	ASLQGDEKAF
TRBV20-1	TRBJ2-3	SARDERRTDTQY
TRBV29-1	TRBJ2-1	SVGGNPIYNEQF
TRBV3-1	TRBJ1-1	ASSQGRRALEAF
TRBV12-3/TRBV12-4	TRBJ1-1	ASSFGTQAF
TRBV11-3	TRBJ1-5	ASSPREGQPQH
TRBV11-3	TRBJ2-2	ASSSSLAGATGELF
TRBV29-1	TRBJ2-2	SVEAGTTNTGELF
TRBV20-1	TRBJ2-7	STRHLGATYEQY
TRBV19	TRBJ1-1	ASSGVRGTEAF
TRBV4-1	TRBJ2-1	ASSQAGLTSGWQF
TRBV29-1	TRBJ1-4	SVEDHPGRKLF
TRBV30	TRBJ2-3	AWSVKDTQY
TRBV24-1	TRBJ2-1	ATSETIAGGNNEQF
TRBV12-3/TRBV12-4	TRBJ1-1	ASSENARAEAF
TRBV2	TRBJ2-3	ASSAGLDDSVSTDTQY
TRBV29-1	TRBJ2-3	SVRGMRDTSTDTQY
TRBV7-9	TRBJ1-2	ASSSQVGQGIGGYT
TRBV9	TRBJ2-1	ASSVGGRSNNEQF
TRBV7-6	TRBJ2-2	ASSPHVSIGELF
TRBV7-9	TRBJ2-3	ASSLLPTRVGTDTQY
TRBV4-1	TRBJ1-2	ASSPSERGTINYGYT